The 23 T cell receptor beta chains in this list originate from one sample, sequenced in a study of T-cell reconstitution after alpha-beta-depleted transplantation in children. Researchers prepared the TCRbeta library using unique molecular identifiers, the study reports. TCRdb independently ran MiXCR on the PCR reads; one entry per CDR3 protein. Of fewer than 700,000 distinct CDR3 sequences listed, 13% are singletons. Sequenced here: PBMCs, mostly from graft donor cells, sampled 360 days after TCRalphabeta/CD19-depleted stem cell transplant. The receptors come from a male patient aged 10 to 17 who had a stem cell transplant for acute myeloid leukemia, so the T cells may come from the graft donor.

This clonotype appeared a few times. The chain employs TRBV27 and TRBJ2-4; D might be TRBD1 or TRBD2, each matching 5 bases. This CDR3 spans 18 amino acids. Trimming removed 0 bases at V and 1 base at J, with 16 bases between. Germline V gene data show CDR1 as MNHEY and CDR2 as SMNVEV (reference sequence). As DNA, the CDR3 is TGTGCCAGCAGTTTATCGGACCCCGGGGCCATCGCCAAAAACATTCAGTACTTC. Protein sequence: CASSLSDPGAIAKNIQYF.

The V and J genes are TRBV29-1 and TRBJ1-4; a weak D match, TRBD1 (5 bases). Germline CDR1 and CDR2: SQVTM and ANQGSEA. The CDR3 is 14 amino acids. V shed 6 bases and J shed 4 bases, with 15 bases lying between them. CDR3 nucleotides: TGCAGCGTGGACCCGGGACCTTATAATGAAAAACTGTTTTTT. Amino acids: CSVDPGPYNEKLFF.

This clonotype was observed a handful of times. The chain recombines TRBV7-6 with TRBJ2-1; 7 bases agree with TRBD2. The CDR3 consists of 19 residues. Germline V gene data show CDR1 as SGHVS and CDR2 as FNYEAQ. The junction had 13 bases not matched to a gene; V was cut back by 1 base and J by 1 base. CDR3: CASSLVGLADQGSYNEQFF. The CDR3 DNA sequence: TGTGCCAGCAGCTTAGTAGGTCTAGCGGACCAAGGGTCCTACAATGAGCAGTTCTTC.

The chain uses TRBV29-1 and TRBJ2-5, with D hard to call. The CDR3 sequence is 12 residues long. V shed 2 bases and J shed 5 bases, with 9 bases lying between them. CDR1 and CDR2 (germline): SQVTM, ANQGSEA. CDR3 nucleotides: TGCAGCGTTGAACGACCGTCTGAGACCCAGTACTTC. It is translated as CSVERPSETQYF. The variable domain in full, completed from reference TRBV29-1 and TRBJ2-5, reads SAVISQKPSRDICQRGTSLTIQCQVDSQVTMMFWYRQQPGQSLTLIATANQGSEATYESGFVIDKFPISRPNLTFSTLTVSNMSPEDSSIYLCSVERPSETQYFGPGTRLLVL.

The CDR3 sequence: CASSFPTSGSRETQYF. The DNA of the CDR3 is TGTGCCAGCAGCTTCCCGACTAGCGGGTCCAGGGAGACCCAGTACTTC. J is TRBJ2-5 and V is TRBV5-8; TRBD2 matches 10 bases. Trimming at V came to 2 bases and at J to 5 bases, leaving 9 bases not matched to a gene. This CDR3 spans 16 amino acids. Per the germline V gene, CDR1 is SGHTS and CDR2 is YDEGEE. The entire variable domain, with the rest obtained from reference TRBV5-8 and TRBJ2-5, is as follows: EAGVTQSPTHLIKTRGQQATLRCSPISGHTSVYWYQQALGLGLQFLLWYDEGEERNRGNFPPRFSGRQFPNYSSELNVNALELEDSALYLCASSFPTSGSRETQYFGPGTRLLVL.

This chain links TRBV6-2 or TRBV6-3 with TRBJ2-2, with D possibly TRBD2 on 6 matching bases. V lost 5 bases and J lost 1, with 23 bases in between. CDR3 length equals 19 residues. Germline values: CDR1 MNHEY, CDR2 SVGEGT. The CDR3 spells CASSPHLWSSGKNTGELFF. DNA for the CDR3: TGTGCCAGCAGTCCTCATCTTTGGAGTAGCGGAAAGAACACCGGGGAGCTGTTTTTT.

This clonotype was recorded many times. The chain carries TRBV10-3 and TRBJ2-7; tentatively, D is TRBD1 (5 bases). The length of the CDR3 is 15 residues. CDR1 ENHRY and CDR2 SYGVKD come from the germline V gene. Trimming left V 3 bases short and J 7 bases short, with 19 bases between. The CDR3 DNA is TGTGCCATCAGTGATACTCGCAGGGATTTAAATGAGCAGTACTTC. Its protein product is CAISDTRRDLNEQYF.

In its sample, this clonotype was seen many times. The chain is built from TRBV29-1 and TRBJ2-1; D ambiguous. From germline, CDR1 is SQVTM and CDR2 ANQGSEA. The V end was cut by 4 bases, the J end by 5 bases, with 9 bases between. This CDR3 has 12 amino acids. The CDR3 protein is CSVGPHHNEQFF. CDR3 nucleotide sequence: TGCAGCGTTGGCCCCCATCACAATGAGCAGTTCTTC.

This clonotype appeared many times. Here the CDR3 DNA reads TGTGCCAGCAGTTTAGTGCGCCCGGGGGGTGAAGCTTTCTTT. Translation: CASSLVRPGGEAFF. V is TRBV12-3 or TRBV12-4 and J is TRBJ1-1; tentative D call: TRBD1 (5 bases). The CDR3 runs to 14 residues. V lost 1 base to trimming and J lost 7 bases, with 13 bases between them.

Only a few counts were recorded for this clonotype. This sequence joins TRBV10-3 and TRBJ2-7; the match to TRBD2 covers 10 bases. Looked up from germline, CDR1 is ENHRY and CDR2 is SYGVKD. V shed 6 bases, J shed 3 bases, and the junction held 5 bases outside the gene matches. The CDR3 covers 14 residues. CDR3 sequence: CAIRASGRDYEQYF. As DNA, the CDR3 is TGTGCCATCAGAGCTAGCGGGAGAGACTACGAGCAGTACTTC.

Many counts were recorded for this clonotype. The chain combines TRBV27 with TRBJ2-2; 11 bases line up with TRBD2. The CDR3 is made up of 16 amino acids. CDR1 is MNHEY and CDR2 is SMNVEV in the germline V gene (reference sequence). Germline trimming cut 5 bases from V and 0 bases from J; bases unmatched to any gene: 2. CDR3 in DNA: TGTGCCAGCAGTCTACTAGCGGGGGCGAACACCGGGGAGCTGTTTTTT. It is translated as CASSLLAGANTGELFF.

In this sample, this clonotype turned up a few times. This chain connects TRBV3-1 to TRBJ2-3; 12 nucleotides agree with TRBD2. The CDR3 covers 16 residues. The V gene end was trimmed by 5 bases and the J gene end by 4 bases; junction bases not matched to a gene: 7. CDR1 LGHDT and CDR2 YNNKEL come from the germline V gene (reference sequence). CDR3 residues: CASSTRLAGVADTQYF. CDR3 bases: TGTGCCAGCAGCACACGACTAGCGGGAGTCGCAGATACGCAGTATTTT.

This clonotype was observed many times. V usage is TRBV7-3 and J usage is TRBJ2-3, with D uncertain. CDR1 SGHTA and CDR2 FQGTGA come from the germline V gene. Trimming left V 1 base short and J 0 bases short, with 8 bases between. This CDR3 has 15 amino acids. In nucleotides, the CDR3 is TGTGCCAGCAGCTTAAATGAGATTAGCACAGATACGCAGTATTTT. Amino acids: CASSLNEISTDTQYF.

The chain carries TRBV14 and TRBJ2-1, with 7 nucleotides matching TRBD2. The V gene end was trimmed by 3 bases and the J gene end by 3 bases; junction bases not matched to a gene: 5. The CDR3 covers 15 residues. Per the germline V gene, CDR1 is SGHDN and CDR2 is FVKESK. CDR3 DNA sequence: TGTGCCAGCAGCCAGTTGACTAGCAGCTACAATGAGCAGTTCTTC. Amino acids: CASSQLTSSYNEQFF.

This clonotype was seen ten or more times. The chain couples TRBV25-1 to TRBJ2-1; D is ambiguous. The CDR3 is made up of 14 amino acids. The germline V gene encodes CDR1 MGHDK and CDR2 SYGVNS. Trimming removed 0 bases from V and 6 bases from J, with 9 bases in between. The CDR3 protein is CASSEYGSVNEQFF. The CDR3 region has the DNA TGTGCCAGCAGTGAATACGGATCGGTCAATGAGCAGTTCTTC.

CDR3 residues: CASSLNLAGSSYEQYF. The CDR3 DNA reads TGTGCCAGCAGCTTAAACTTAGCGGGATCATCCTACGAGCAGTACTTC. The chain links TRBV7-3 to TRBJ2-7, with TRBD2 identical over 8 bases. V lost 1 base and J lost 1; bases outside the gene matches: 6. The CDR3 is made up of 16 amino acids. From germline, CDR1 is SGHTA and CDR2 FQGTGA.

Only a few counts were recorded for this clonotype. The chain is built from TRBV3-1 and TRBJ2-5, with no clear D. Germline loops: CDR1 LGHDT, CDR2 YNNKEL (reference sequence). The CDR3 has 15 amino acids. The germline V and J ends were trimmed by 0 bases and 2 bases, with 10 bases remaining between them. CDR3 DNA sequence: TGTGCCAGCAGCCAAGAAGGCGCTAGTCAAGAGACCCAGTACTTC. Translated: CASSQEGASQETQYF.

V and J are TRBV5-1 and TRBJ2-7, with 12 bases matching TRBD2. J gave up 4 bases and V 4 bases, and 9 bases lay outside the gene matches. CDR1 is SGHRS, CDR2 YFSETQ, per germline. This CDR3 is 16 amino acids long. In DNA, the CDR3 is TGCGCCAGCAGCACCCGGACTAGCGGGATTCTTTACGAGCAGTACTTC. It codes for CASSTRTSGILYEQYF.

This clonotype was seen a handful of times. The chain employs TRBV19 and TRBJ2-7; 8 bases match TRBD1. The trim removed 5 bases at V and 5 bases at J, leaving 5 bases unmatched. This CDR3 contains 13 residues. Germline V CDR1 and CDR2: LNHDA, SQIVND (reference sequence). The CDR3 DNA is TGTGCCAGTAGTCCGGACAGGGATGACGAGCAGTACTTC. The encoded protein is CASSPDRDDEQYF.

This clonotype showed up many times. The V call is TRBV29-1, the J call TRBJ2-7; 10 positions agree with TRBD2. Germline V gene sequence: CDR1 SQVTM, CDR2 ANQGSEA. The V segment lost 2 bases and the J segment 7 bases; nucleotides outside the gene matches: 8. The CDR3 spans 14 residues. The CDR3, as DNA: TGCAGCGTTGAAAGGCTAGCGGGAGATGTGGAGCAGTACTTC. This encodes CSVERLAGDVEQYF.

A few counts support this clonotype. The chain recombines TRBV14 with TRBJ2-1, with 10 bases aligning to TRBD2. In germline, CDR1 is SGHDN, CDR2 FVKESK. CDR3 length: 17 residues. V shed 1 base, J shed 0 bases, and the junction held 3 bases outside the gene matches. CDR3: CASSQVPSGSSYNEQFF. The DNA of the CDR3 is TGTGCCAGCAGCCAAGTTCCTAGCGGGAGCTCCTACAATGAGCAGTTCTTC.

In its sample, this clonotype was seen a few times. V gene TRBV20-1 combines with J gene TRBJ2-7; D not certain. Germline lookup yields CDR1 DFQATT and CDR2 SNEGSKA (reference sequence). This CDR3 contains 12 residues. V was clipped by 2 bases and J by 4 bases, with 9 bases between them. CDR3 coding DNA: TGCAGTGCTAGATCCCGGTGGTACGAGCAGTACTTC. It codes for CSARSRWYEQYF.

This clonotype was observed at least ten times. The rearrangement uses TRBV29-1 and TRBJ2-7, with 12 bases lining up with TRBD2. CDR3 length: 14 residues. J lost 6 bases, V lost 5 bases, and 8 bases had no gene match. The germline CDR1 and CDR2 sequences are SQVTM and ANQGSEA. In DNA, the CDR3 is TGCAGCGTTCACCTAGCGGGAGGGCCAGGCGAGCAGTACTTC. Translation: CSVHLAGGPGEQYF.